This TCR beta chain was captured by sequencing in a study of T cell responses to AZD1222 COVID-19 vaccine. About the study: Second-dose timings of about 4 or about 12 weeks were pooled.

TCRdb's copy holds only in-frame clones and misses some; the assay was immunoSEQ multiplex PCR. The table records roughly 140,000 clones, about 93% of them present only once. In the case of this clone: Its antigen is undetermined.

Findings and caveats of the study: Nearly half of the spike-specific TCRs reportedly recognize variant regions that carry no mutations. Donors were mostly white British, more females; clonal diversity possibly underestimated.

Germline assignment: CDR1 SGDLS and CDR2 YYNGEE. V was pared by 5 bases and J by 3 bases, with 6 bases between. The CDR3 loop spans 11 amino acids. The genes are TRBV9 and TRBJ2-7; D not resolved. The material was peripheral blood, obtained on day 0 of AZD1222 vaccination. The sequence came from an adult in good health. The CDR3 protein is CASSDNYEQYF. The CDR3 nucleotides are TGTGCCAGCAGTGACAACTACGAGCAGTACTTC.